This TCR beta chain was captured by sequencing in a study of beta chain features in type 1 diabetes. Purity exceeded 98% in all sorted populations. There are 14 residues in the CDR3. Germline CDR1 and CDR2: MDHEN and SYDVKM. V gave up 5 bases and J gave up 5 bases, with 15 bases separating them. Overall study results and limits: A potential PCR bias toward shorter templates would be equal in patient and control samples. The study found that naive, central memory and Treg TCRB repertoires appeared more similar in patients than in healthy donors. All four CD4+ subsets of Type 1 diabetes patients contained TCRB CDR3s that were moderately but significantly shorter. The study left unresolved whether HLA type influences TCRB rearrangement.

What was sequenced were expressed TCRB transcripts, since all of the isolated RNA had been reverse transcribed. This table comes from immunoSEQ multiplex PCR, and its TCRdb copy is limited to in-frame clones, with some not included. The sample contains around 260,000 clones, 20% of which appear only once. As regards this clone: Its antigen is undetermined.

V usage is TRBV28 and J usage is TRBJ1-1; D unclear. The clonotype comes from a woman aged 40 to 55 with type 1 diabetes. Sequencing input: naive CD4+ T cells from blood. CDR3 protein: CASSPGVWGTEAFF. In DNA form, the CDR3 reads TGTGCCAGCAGTCCCGGGGTTTGGGGAACTGAAGCTTTCTTT.